Listed below are T cell receptor beta chains from one sample, sequenced in a study of T cells after yellow fever vaccination. TCRdb reprocessed the 5' RACE reads with MiXCR, giving one entry per CDR3 protein. Among 250,000 or so distinct CDR3 sequences, about 3.7% were seen once, and the ten largest hold around a fifth. This sample comprised PBMCs, obtained 15 days after the yellow fever booster vaccination. The source of these receptors is a man aged 18 to 29 who received the YFV17D yellow fever vaccine. CDR3s include the opening cysteine and the closing phenylalanine or tryptophan.

V: TRBV14; J: TRBJ2-5; CDR3: CASSQRLAGNFEGEETQYF
V: TRBV18; J: TRBJ1-6; CDR3: CASSQRGYNSPLHF
V: TRBV4-3; J: TRBJ1-2; CDR3: CASSQDFTPGGIHGYTF
V: TRBV5-1; J: TRBJ2-7; CDR3: CASSSPGQAYEQYF
V: TRBV12-3/TRBV12-4; J: TRBJ2-7; CDR3: CASNSYADRKYF
V: TRBV15; J: TRBJ1-1; CDR3: CATSREGLAFF
V: TRBV15; J: TRBJ1-5; CDR3: CATSREALGYGNQPQHF
V: TRBV5-4; J: TRBJ2-5; CDR3: CASSSRTRQETQYF
V: TRBV5-1; J: TRBJ2-2; CDR3: CASSDPGGTGELFF
V: TRBV11-2; J: TRBJ1-2; CDR3: CASSLRQGWNYGYTF
V: TRBV5-4; J: TRBJ1-1; CDR3: CASGPVGFGTEAFF
V: TRBV5-5; J: TRBJ1-1; CDR3: CASSSTGTGNTEAFF
V: TRBV4-1; J: TRBJ2-5; CDR3: CASSLPQSGETQYF
V: TRBV5-1; J: TRBJ1-1; CDR3: CASSDPGQGNTEAFF
V: TRBV12-3/TRBV12-4; J: TRBJ2-1; CDR3: CASSRVAGGPNEQFF
V: TRBV4-3; J: TRBJ2-2; CDR3: CASSRGGTNTGELFF
V: TRBV29-1; J: TRBJ1-2; CDR3: CSGTGYYGYTF
V: TRBV5-4; J: TRBJ2-5; CDR3: CASSAGLAETQYF
V: TRBV7-9; J: TRBJ2-2; CDR3: CASSLESPGAGELFF
V: TRBV18; J: TRBJ1-6; CDR3: CASSPTGPGKGSPLHF
V: TRBV5-1; J: TRBJ2-7; CDR3: CASSWDLAGDSYEQYF